Following are 18 T cell receptor beta chains from one sample sequenced in a study of Ad26.COV2.S vaccination and SARS-CoV-2 variants. The treatment here: over 15 received Ad26.COV2.S at low or high dose, single or two shots; 5 received placebo; per-sample allocation not given. On day 63 after the first injection, vaccine and placebo recipients gave samples. This table comes from immunoSEQ multiplex PCR, and its TCRdb copy is limited to in-frame clones, with some not included. The repertoire has approximately 460,000 clones, nearly 90% of them found once; the top ten carry about 1.5%. Sequencing was performed on peripheral blood, taken in a trial of Ad26.COV2.S vaccine versus placebo. Source of these receptors: a person aged 18-60 years who received the Ad26.COV2.S COVID-19 vaccine or a placebo.

This sequence joins TRBV6-5 and TRBJ1-4, with D tentatively TRBD1 (6 bases). The ends were cut back, 6 bases at V and 4 bases at J, with 12 bases in the middle. This CDR3 spans 14 amino acids. The germline V gene has CDR1 MNHEY and CDR2 SVGAGI. The CDR3 DNA reads TGTGCCAGCAGGACCGGGGGCCGTAATGAAAAACTGTTTTTT. Protein sequence: CASRTGGRNEKLFF.

The rearrangement joins TRBV7-9 to TRBJ1-1; a possible D gene is TRBD1 (5 bases). The CDR3 loop spans 15 amino acids. Germline values: CDR1 SEHNR, CDR2 FQNEAQ (reference sequence). V was shortened by 5 bases and J by 1 base, with 14 bases between the two germline ends. The CDR3 region has the DNA TGTGCCAGCAGCGAGTTACGGGGGGAGAACACTGAAGCTTTCTTT. This sequence encodes CASSELRGENTEAFF.

The chain is built from TRBV6-1 and TRBJ1-5, with 7 nucleotides matching TRBD1. J gave up 4 bases and V 3 bases, and 6 bases lay outside the gene matches. This CDR3 spans 15 amino acids. The germline gives CDR1 MNHNS, CDR2 SASEGT. CDR3 sequence: CASSDDQGVNQPQHF. The DNA of the CDR3 is TGTGCCAGCAGTGATGACCAGGGGGTAAATCAGCCCCAGCATTTT.

The count of this clone is one. The chain links TRBV28 to TRBJ1-4, with 8 positions matching TRBD1. The germline V gene has CDR1 MDHEN and CDR2 SYDVKM. The CDR3 is 15 amino acids. Unmatched junction bases numbered 5, after V lost 4 bases and J lost 4 bases. CDR3 amino acids: CASSSPGQVNEKLFF. Here the CDR3 DNA reads TGTGCCAGCAGTTCCCCGGGACAGGTTAATGAAAAACTGTTTTTT.

The gene calls are TRBV10-1 and TRBJ2-1; TRBD2 matches 9 bases. The CDR3 is made up of 15 amino acids. V shed 6 bases and J 9 bases; nucleotides not matched to a gene: 12. Germline CDR1 is WNHNN and CDR2 is SYGVQD (reference sequence). This chain's CDR3 is CASSLTSGRVSEQFF. The CDR3 DNA sequence: TGCGCCAGCAGCCTTACTAGCGGGCGCGTCAGTGAGCAGTTCTTC.

The chain combines TRBV4-1 with TRBJ1-1, with a weak D call TRBD1 (6 bases). V lost 0 bases to trimming and J lost 0 bases, with 11 bases between them. Germline CDR1 reads MGHRA; CDR2 reads YSYEKL. The CDR3 loop spans 16 amino acids. CDR3 sequence (DNA): TGCGCCAGCAGCCAAGAGTACAGGGCGATGAACACTGAAGCTTTCTTT. Protein product: CASSQEYRAMNTEAFF.

The V call is TRBV28, the J call TRBJ1-5; D is possibly TRBD1 (5 bases). The CDR3 contains 15 residues. The germline CDR1 and CDR2 sequences are MDHEN and SYDVKM. Trimming pared 7 bases from V and 0 bases from J, leaving 13 bases between. The CDR3 nucleotides are TGTGCCAGCATCCCGGGACCCATTAGCAATCAGCCCCAGCATTTT. Residues: CASIPGPISNQPQHF.

The chain employs TRBV5-1 and TRBJ2-1, with 14 bases matching TRBD2. V shed 0 bases and J 8 bases; nucleotides not matched to a gene: 10. CDR3 size: 18 residues. CDR1 SGHRS and CDR2 YFSETQ come from the germline V gene. CDR3 loop: CASSLGPGLAGARDEQFF. The CDR3 nucleotides read TGCGCCAGCAGCTTGGGGCCGGGACTAGCGGGAGCGAGGGATGAGCAGTTCTTC.

The genes are TRBV7-9 and TRBJ1-5; TRBD1 matches 9 bases. Germline CDR1 and CDR2: SEHNR and FQNEAQ (reference sequence). The CDR3 runs to 15 residues. Losses at the gene ends were 5 bases for V and 6 bases for J; bases not matched to a gene: 8. Here the CDR3 reads CASSADRGQGQPQHF. Written as DNA, the CDR3 is TGTGCCAGCAGCGCGGACAGGGGACAAGGTCAGCCCCAGCATTTT. Combining the CDR3 with reference TRBV7-9 and TRBJ1-5 gives the whole variable domain DTGVSQNPRHKITKRGQNVTFRCDPISEHNRLYWYRQTLGQGPEFLTYFQNEAQLEKSRLLSDRFSAERPKGSFSTLEIQRTEQGDSAMYLCASSADRGQGQPQHFGDGTRLSIL.

Concerning this clone: The sample contains more than one DNA sequence encoding this CDR3. The chain has TRBV7-2 and TRBJ1-1, with D hard to call. The CDR3 spans 13 residues. The V and J ends lost 3 bases and 2 bases respectively, with 7 bases between them. Germline CDR1 SGHTA, CDR2 FQGNSA. For the CDR3, the DNA is TGTGCCAGCAGCTTGCGCCTAAACACTGAAGCTTTCTTT. This translates into CASSLRLNTEAFF.

This clone has only a few counts. This chain links TRBV5-1 with TRBJ2-7; D gene ambiguous. The CDR3 contains 15 residues. V gave up 1 base and J gave up 3 bases, with 14 bases separating them. Germline V gene sequence: CDR1 SGHRS, CDR2 YFSETQ. CDR3 DNA: TGCGCCAGCAGCTTGTCGGACGACCGGTACTACGAGCAGTACTTC. This codes for CASSLSDDRYYEQYF.

This clone came up a few times. This sequence joins TRBV28 and TRBJ1-1, with D uncertain. The CDR3 totals 9 residues. V dropped 5 bases and J dropped 8 bases, with 3 bases sitting between them. Germline V gene lookup returns CDR1 MDHEN and CDR2 SYDVKM. The chain's CDR3 is CASSAEAFF. In DNA, the CDR3 is TGTGCCAGCAGTGCGGAAGCTTTCTTT. The full variable domain, its missing parts supplied by reference TRBV28 and TRBJ1-1, is DVKVTQSSRYLVKRTGEKVFLECVQDMDHENMFWYRQDPGLGLRLIYFSYDVKMKEKGDIPEGYSVSREKKERFSLILESASTNQTSMYLCASSAEAFFGQGTRLTVV.

V gene TRBV27 combines with J gene TRBJ1-5, with a possible D match to TRBD1 (6 bases). V shed 1 base and J shed 2 bases, with 12 bases lying between them. This CDR3 has 16 residues. CDR1 MNHEY and CDR2 SMNVEV come from the germline V gene (reference sequence). The CDR3 nucleotides are TGTGCCAGCAGTTTATTGGGGGGCCGTGGCAATCAGCCCCAGCATTTT. This codes for CASSLLGGRGNQPQHF.

This clone came up once. The chain is built from TRBV6-1 and TRBJ2-4; 9 nucleotides agree with TRBD1. V was clipped by 4 bases and J by 0 bases; unmatched bases: 4. The CDR3 spans 16 residues. Per germline, CDR1 MNHNS and CDR2 SASEGT. Here the CDR3 reads CASSARDRVAKNIQYF. The CDR3 bases are TGTGCCAGCAGTGCCCGGGACAGGGTAGCCAAAAACATTCAGTACTTC.

V and J are TRBV18 and TRBJ1-2; D remains unclear. CDR3 length equals 14 residues. Trimming took 3 bases from V and 2 from J, leaving 10 bases between them. CDR1 KGHSH and CDR2 LQKENI come from the germline V gene. Here the CDR3 reads CASSPWQENYGYTF. The CDR3 nucleotides are TGTGCCAGCTCACCGTGGCAGGAGAACTATGGCTACACCTTC.

The rearrangement links TRBV19 to TRBJ2-7; the match to TRBD2 covers 9 bases. The length of the CDR3 is 13 residues. Per the germline V gene, CDR1 is LNHDA and CDR2 is SQIVND (reference sequence). J lost 11 bases, V lost 3 bases, and 8 bases had no gene match. The CDR3 nucleotides are TGTGCCAGTAGTATCTTAGCGGGAGCGGTTGAGTACTTC. It is translated as CASSILAGAVEYF.

The chain couples TRBV30 to TRBJ1-1; D is uncertain. Germline V gene data show CDR1 as GTSNPN and CDR2 as SVGIG (reference sequence). Trimming shortened V by 2 bases and J by 2 bases, and 3 bases separated the two germline ends. The CDR3 covers 11 residues. The CDR3 DNA follows: TGTGCCTGGAGTTTTAACACTGAAGCTTTCTTT. This translates into CAWSFNTEAFF. The full variable domain, in which reference TRBV30 and TRBJ1-1 provide the parts outside the CDR3, is SQTIHQWPATLVQPVGSPLSLECTVEGTSNPNLYWYRQAAGRGLQLLFYSVGIGQISSEVPQNLSASRPQDRQFILSSKKLLLSDSGFYLCAWSFNTEAFFGQGTRLTVV.

The chain couples TRBV30 to TRBJ2-1, with D maybe TRBD1 (5 bases). The V end lost 2 bases, the J end lost 4 bases, and 15 bases lay between the germline ends. The CDR3 totals 15 residues. The germline CDR1 and CDR2 sequences are GTSNPN and SVGIG (reference sequence). CDR3 sequence reads: CAWSTTVHRYNEQFF. The CDR3 DNA reads as TGTGCCTGGAGTACGACAGTACACCGTTACAATGAGCAGTTCTTC.